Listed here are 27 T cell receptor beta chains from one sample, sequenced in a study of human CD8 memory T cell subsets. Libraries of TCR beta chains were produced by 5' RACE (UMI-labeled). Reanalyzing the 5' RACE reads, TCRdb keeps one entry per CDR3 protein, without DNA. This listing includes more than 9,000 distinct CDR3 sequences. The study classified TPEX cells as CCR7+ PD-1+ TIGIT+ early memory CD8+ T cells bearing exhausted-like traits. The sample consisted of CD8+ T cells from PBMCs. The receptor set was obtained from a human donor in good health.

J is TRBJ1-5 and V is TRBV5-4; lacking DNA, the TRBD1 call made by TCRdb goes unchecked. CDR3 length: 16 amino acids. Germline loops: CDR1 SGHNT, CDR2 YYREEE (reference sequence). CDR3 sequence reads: CASSGRMKATPQPQHF. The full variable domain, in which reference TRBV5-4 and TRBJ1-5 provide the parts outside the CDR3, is ETGVTQSPTHLIKTRGQQVTLRCSSQSGHNTVSWYQQALGQGPQFIFQYYREEENGRGNFPPRFSGLQFPNYSSELNVNALELDDSALYLCASSGRMKATPQPQHFGDGTRLSIL.

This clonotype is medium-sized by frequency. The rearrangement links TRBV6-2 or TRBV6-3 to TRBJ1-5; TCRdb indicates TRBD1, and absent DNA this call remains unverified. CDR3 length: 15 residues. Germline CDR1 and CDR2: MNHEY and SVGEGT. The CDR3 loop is CASSSGPGKGQPQHF.

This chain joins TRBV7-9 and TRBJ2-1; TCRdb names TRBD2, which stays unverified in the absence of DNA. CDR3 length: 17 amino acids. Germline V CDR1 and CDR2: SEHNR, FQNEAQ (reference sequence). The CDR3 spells CASSSPTSGEAYNEQFF.

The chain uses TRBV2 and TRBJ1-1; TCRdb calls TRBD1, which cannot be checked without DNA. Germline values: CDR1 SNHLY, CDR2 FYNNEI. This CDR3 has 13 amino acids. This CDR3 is CASSPGAVTEAFF.

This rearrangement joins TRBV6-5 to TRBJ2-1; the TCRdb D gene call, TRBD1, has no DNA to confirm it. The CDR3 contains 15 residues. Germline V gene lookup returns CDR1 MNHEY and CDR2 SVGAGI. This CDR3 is CASSYSAGDYNEQFF.

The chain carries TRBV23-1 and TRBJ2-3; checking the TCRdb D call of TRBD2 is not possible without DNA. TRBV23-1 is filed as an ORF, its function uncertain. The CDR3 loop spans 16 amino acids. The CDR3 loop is CASSLRPAVRADTQYF.

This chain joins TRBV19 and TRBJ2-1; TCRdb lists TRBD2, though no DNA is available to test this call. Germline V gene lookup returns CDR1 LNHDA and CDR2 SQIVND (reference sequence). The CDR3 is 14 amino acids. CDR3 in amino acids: CASSIGLAENEQFF.

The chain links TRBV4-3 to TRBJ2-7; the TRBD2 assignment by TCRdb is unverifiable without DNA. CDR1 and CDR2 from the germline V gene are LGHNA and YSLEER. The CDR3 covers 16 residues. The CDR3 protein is CASSQDYPSTSYEQYF.

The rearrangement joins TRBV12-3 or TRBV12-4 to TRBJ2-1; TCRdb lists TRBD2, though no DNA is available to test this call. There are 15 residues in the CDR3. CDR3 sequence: CASRLAGPLHNEQFF.

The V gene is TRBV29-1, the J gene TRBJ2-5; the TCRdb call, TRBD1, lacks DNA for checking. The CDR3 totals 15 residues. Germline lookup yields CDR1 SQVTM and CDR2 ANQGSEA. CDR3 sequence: CSVEEGWGGQETQYF.

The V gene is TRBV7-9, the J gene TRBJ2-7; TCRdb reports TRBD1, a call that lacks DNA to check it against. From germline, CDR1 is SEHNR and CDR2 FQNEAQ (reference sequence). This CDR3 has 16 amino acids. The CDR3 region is CASSGPQGLADYEQYF.

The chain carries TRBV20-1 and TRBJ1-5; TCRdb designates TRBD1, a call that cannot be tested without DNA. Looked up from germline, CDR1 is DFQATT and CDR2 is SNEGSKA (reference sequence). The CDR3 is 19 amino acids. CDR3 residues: CSARDNLGQEKYSNQPQHF.

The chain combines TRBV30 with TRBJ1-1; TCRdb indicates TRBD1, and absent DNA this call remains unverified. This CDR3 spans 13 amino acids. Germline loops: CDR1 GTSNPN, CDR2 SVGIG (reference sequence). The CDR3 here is CAWSVGGNTEAFF.

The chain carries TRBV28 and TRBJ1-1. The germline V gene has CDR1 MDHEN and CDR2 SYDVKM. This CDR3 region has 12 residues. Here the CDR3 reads CASSRRAREAFF.

The CDR3 sequence: CASKKTESNQPQHF. This sequence joins TRBV6-2 or TRBV6-3 and TRBJ1-5; TCRdb's D call, TRBD1, is unchecked because there is no DNA. The germline gives CDR1 MNHEY, CDR2 SVGEGT. The CDR3 has 14 residues.

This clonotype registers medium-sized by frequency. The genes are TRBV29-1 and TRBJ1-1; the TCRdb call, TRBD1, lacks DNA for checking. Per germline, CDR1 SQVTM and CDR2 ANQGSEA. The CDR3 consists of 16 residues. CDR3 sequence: CSVEPGTGEENTEAFF. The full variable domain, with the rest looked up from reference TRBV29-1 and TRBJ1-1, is SAVISQKPSRDICQRGTSLTIQCQVDSQVTMMFWYRQQPGQSLTLIATANQGSEATYESGFVIDKFPISRPNLTFSTLTVSNMSPEDSSIYLCSVEPGTGEENTEAFFGQGTRLTVV.

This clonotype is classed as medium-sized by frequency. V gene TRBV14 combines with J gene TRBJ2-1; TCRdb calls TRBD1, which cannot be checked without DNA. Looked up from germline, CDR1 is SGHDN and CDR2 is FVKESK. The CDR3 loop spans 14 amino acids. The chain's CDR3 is CASSPRDRGNEQFF.

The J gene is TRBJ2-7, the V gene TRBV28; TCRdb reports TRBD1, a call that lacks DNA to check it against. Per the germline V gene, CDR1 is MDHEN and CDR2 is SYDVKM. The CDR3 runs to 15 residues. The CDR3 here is CASSSRQHRGREQYF.

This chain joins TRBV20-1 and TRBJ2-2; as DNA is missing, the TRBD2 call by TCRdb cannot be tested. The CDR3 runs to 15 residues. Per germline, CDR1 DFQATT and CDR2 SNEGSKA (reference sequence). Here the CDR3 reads CSASPLAGPTGELFF.

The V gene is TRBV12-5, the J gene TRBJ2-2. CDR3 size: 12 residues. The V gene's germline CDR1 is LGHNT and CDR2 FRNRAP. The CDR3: CASGLSTGELFF.

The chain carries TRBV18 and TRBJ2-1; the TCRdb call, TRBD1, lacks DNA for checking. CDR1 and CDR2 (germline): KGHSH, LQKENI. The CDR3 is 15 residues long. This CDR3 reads CACSPQVGRDNEQFF.

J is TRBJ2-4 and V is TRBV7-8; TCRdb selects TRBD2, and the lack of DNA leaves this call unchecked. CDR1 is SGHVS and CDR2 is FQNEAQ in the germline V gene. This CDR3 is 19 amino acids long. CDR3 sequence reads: CASSLGLAELNRAKNIQYF.

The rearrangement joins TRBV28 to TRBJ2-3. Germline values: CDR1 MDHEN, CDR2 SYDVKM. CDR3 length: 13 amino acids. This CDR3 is CASNLLVTDTQYF.

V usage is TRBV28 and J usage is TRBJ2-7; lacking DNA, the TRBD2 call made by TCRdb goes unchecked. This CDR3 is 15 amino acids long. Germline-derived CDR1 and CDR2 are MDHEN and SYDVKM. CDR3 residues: CASSPPPSGSYEQYF.

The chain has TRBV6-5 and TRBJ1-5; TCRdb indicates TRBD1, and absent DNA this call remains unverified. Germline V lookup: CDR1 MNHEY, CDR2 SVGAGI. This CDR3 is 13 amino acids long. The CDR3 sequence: CASRDREGQPQHF.

CDR3: CSAEQNLSYTF. V usage is TRBV20-1 and J usage is TRBJ1-2. The CDR3 spans 11 residues. Germline V CDR1 and CDR2: DFQATT, SNEGSKA (reference sequence).

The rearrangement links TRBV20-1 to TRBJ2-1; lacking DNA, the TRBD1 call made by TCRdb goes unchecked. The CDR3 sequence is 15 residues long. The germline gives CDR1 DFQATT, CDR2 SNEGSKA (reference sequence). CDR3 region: CSARDGGYRGDEQFF.